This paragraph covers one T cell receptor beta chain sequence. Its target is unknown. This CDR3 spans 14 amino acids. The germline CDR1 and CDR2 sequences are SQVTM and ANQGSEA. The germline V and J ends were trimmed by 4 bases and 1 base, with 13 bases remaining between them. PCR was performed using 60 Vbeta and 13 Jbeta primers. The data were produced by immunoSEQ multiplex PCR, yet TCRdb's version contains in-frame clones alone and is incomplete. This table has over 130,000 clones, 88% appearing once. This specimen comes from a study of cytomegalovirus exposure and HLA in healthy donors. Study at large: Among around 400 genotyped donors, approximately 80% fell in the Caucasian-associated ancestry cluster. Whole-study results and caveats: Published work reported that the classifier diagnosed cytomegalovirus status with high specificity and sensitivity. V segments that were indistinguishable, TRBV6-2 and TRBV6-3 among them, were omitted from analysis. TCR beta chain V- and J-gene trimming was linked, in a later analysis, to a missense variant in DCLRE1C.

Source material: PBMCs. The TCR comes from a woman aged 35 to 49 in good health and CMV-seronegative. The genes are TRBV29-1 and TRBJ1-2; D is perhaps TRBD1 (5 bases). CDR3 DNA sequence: TGCAGCGTTGTATGGATCGGGGGTAACTATGGCTACACCTTC. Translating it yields CSVVWIGGNYGYTF.